In its sample, the clone carrying this T cell receptor (beta chain) was seen a few times. The sample belongs to a study of blood T cell repertoires in COVID-19. Whole-study context: The United States, Italy and Spain were the sources of the acute and convalescent COVID-19 samples. The cDNA or gDNA used as material had been derived from T cells, B-cell-depleted T cells, or PBMCs.

Trimming shortened V by 5 bases and J by 2 bases, and 15 bases separated the two germline ends. Looked up from germline, CDR1 is MNHEY and CDR2 is SMNVEV (reference sequence). The CDR3 totals 15 residues. Repertoires were generated with immunoSEQ multiplex PCR, while TCRdb's copy carries only in-frame clones and drops some. This table has over 300,000 clones, about 89% appearing once. The sequence came from a man aged 35 to 55 with acute or convalescent COVID-19. The V call is TRBV27, the J call TRBJ1-2, with D possibly being TRBD1 (5 bases). Sequenced: peripheral blood. CDR3 DNA: TGTGCCAGCAGTCCAGTCCATCGGGGGAACTATGGCTACACCTTC. It specifies CASSPVHRGNYGYTF.